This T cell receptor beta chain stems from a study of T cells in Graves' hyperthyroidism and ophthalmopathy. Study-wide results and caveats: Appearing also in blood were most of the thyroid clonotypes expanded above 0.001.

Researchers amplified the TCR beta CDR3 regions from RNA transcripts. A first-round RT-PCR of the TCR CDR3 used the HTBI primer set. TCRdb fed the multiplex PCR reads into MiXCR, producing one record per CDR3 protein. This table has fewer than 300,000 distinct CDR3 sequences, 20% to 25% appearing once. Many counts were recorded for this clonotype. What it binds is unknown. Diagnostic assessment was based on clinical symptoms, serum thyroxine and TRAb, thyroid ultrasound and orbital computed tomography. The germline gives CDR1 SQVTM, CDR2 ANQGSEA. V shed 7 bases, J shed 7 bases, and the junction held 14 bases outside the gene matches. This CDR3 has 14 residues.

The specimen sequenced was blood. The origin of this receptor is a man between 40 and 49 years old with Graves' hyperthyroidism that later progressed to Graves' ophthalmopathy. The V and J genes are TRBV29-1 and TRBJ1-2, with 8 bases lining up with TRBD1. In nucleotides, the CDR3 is TGCAGCGCGATATTGACAGGGGTTGGTGCTGGCTACACCTTC. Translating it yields CSAILTGVGAGYTF.